One T cell receptor beta chain is described in this entry. Base qualities are not at hand, and no much larger clone is one base apart. This specimen comes from a study of T cells after yellow fever vaccination (dated by TCRdb to the late 2010s). Study-wide context: Libraries from fractions with low cell numbers were prepared with the SMART-Seq v4 Ultra Low Input RNA kit. To track T-cell clones before and after primary and booster YFV17D yellow fever vaccination, bulk TCR alpha and beta repertoires were sequenced longitudinally. The cohort comprised two healthy male donors, one aged 18 to 30 and one aged 30 to 40 years. Blood was collected at multiple timepoints before and after primary and secondary immunization, and bulk PBMC replicates and cell subsets were isolated.

What the research found in general, with its limitations: After the booster, most clones that had expanded after primary vaccination were detected again (roughly 95% of CD4 and 88% of CD8), suggesting broad maintenance of memory. A small share of clonotypes was detected in both CD4 and CD8 compartments, with the overlap likely arising from convergent recombination. Computational filtering was required because FACS-sorted repertoires could contain abundant contaminating clonotypes from the bulk population. The secondary T-cell response was found to be weaker but faster than the primary response, with a peak reached on day 5 rather than on day 15. Only a couple of donors were included in the study, so the extent to which the findings can be generalized is limited.

TCR cDNA was synthesized by 5'RACE template switching, which introduced a universal primer site and unique molecular identifiers. Priming of cDNA synthesis was performed from both the TCR alpha and TCR beta constant segments. Library amplification used two PCR steps, and the second PCR step added sample barcodes and sequencing adapters. Sequencing of libraries was done on Illumina HiSeq 2500 (2x100 bp) or NovaSeq (2x150 bp). The original methods were these. MIGEC handled demultiplexing of reads and collapsing into UMI consensus sequences, while MiXCR performed V(D)J alignment. Vaccine-responding clonotypes were defined with edgeR using replicate PBMC samples, requiring FDR below 0.01 and a log2 fold change above 5 up to day 15. Each bulk clonotype received a CD4 or CD8 identity based on whether the sequenced CD4 or CD8 repertoire contained that clonotype at higher abundance. A clonotype counted as NS4B-specific if enriched at least 10-fold in dextramer-positive versus dextramer-negative fractions, with CD4-biased clonotypes left out. TCRdb reworked the public reads: Q25 trimming with fastp, MiXCR clone assembly, productive beta chains retained. CDR3 protein duplicates are merged, each entry listing the most common genes and DNA. The V and J calls follow TCRdb's processing rather than the paper's. The sample records over 800 distinct CDR3 sequences, about a tenth of which are singletons. Of the sample, 25% to 30% falls within the top ten clones.

For CDR1 and CDR2, the germline V gene lists SGHTA and FQGTGA. Counted from cysteine to phenylalanine, this CDR3 has 15 amino acids. Left in the record is the CDR3 DNA by itself, 45 bases read in frame from the first base. V and J are truncated by 8 bases and 6 bases respectively, leaving an intervening sequence of 21 bases. This sample's treatment or condition label indicates: live attenuated yellow fever vaccine strain. A standard Ficoll-Paque protocol was used to isolate PBMCs from peripheral blood. With anti-CD3 and anti-CD8 staining plus a dextramer loaded with the yellow fever NS4B epitope peptide, the researchers sorted epitope-specific CD8 T cells. TriZol was used to extract RNA from bulk PBMCs, CD4 and CD8 fractions, and dextramer-positive and dextramer-negative fractions.

The receptor's source is a man between 18 and 35 years old who received the YFV17D yellow fever vaccine. The sequenced sample was CD8+ T cells binding an NS4B(214-222) dextramer, sorted from PBMCs, obtained around 45 days after the first yellow fever vaccination. The cell subset or site label of this sample denotes: NS4B epitope dextramer-positive CD8 T cells. The sequence links TRBV7-3 to TRBJ2-3; TRBD2 might be the D gene, on 7 matching bases. DNA sequence: TGTGCCAGCTGGGGGCAGATCAGCGGGGCGGATACGCAGTATTTT. Its product reads: CASWGQISGADTQYF.